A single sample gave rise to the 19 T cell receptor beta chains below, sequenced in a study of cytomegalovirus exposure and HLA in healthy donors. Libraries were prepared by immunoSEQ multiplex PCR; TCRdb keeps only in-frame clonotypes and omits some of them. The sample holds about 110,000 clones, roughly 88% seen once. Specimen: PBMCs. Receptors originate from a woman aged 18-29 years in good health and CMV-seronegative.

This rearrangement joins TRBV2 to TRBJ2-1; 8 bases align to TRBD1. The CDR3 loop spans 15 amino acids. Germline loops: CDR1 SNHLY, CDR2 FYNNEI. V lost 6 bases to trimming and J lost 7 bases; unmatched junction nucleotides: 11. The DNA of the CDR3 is TGTGCCAGCAGCTGGACAGGGCCCTCTCGTAATGAGCAGTTCTTC. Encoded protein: CASSWTGPSRNEQFF.

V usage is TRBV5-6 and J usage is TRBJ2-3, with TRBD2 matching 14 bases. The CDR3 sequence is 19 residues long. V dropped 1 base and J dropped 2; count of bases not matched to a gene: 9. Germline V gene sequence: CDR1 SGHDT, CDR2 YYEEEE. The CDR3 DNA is TGTGCCAGCAGCTTGAGACTAGCGGGGGGGCCAACACACACAGATACGCAGTATTTT. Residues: CASSLRLAGGPTHTDTQYF.

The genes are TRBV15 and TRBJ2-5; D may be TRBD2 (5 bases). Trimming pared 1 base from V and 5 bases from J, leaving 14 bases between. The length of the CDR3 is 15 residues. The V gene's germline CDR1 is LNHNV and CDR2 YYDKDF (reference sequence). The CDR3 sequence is CATSRGASSQETQYF. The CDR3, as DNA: TGTGCCACCAGCAGAGGGGCTAGCTCTCAGGAGACCCAGTACTTC.

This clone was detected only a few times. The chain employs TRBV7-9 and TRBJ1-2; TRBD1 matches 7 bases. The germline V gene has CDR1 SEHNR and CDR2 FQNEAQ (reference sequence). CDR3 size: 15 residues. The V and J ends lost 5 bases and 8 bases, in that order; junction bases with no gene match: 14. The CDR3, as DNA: TGTGCCAGCAGCCCAGGGACAGATTTTCTGGGGGGCTACACCTTC. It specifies CASSPGTDFLGGYTF.

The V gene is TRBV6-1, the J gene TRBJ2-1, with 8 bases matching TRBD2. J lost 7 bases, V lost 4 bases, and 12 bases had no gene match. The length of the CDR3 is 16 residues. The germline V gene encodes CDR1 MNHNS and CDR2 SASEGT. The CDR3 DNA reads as TGTGCCAGCAGTGGCCTCGGGGGGGGCGATAGAAATGAGCAGTTCTTC. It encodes CASSGLGGGDRNEQFF.

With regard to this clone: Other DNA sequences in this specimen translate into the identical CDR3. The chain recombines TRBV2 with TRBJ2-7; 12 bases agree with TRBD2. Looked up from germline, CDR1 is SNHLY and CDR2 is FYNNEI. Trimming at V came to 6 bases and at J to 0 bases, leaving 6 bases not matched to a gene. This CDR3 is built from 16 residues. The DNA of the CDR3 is TGTGCCAGCAGGGAGACTAGCGGGAGCAGCTCCTACGAGCAGTACTTC. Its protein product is CASRETSGSSSYEQYF.

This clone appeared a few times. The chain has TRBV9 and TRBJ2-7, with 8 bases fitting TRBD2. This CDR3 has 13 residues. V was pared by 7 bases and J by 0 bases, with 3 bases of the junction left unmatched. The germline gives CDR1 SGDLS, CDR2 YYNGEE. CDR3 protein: CASSSGSSYEQYF. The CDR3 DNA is TGTGCCAGCTCGAGCGGGAGCTCCTACGAGCAGTACTTC.

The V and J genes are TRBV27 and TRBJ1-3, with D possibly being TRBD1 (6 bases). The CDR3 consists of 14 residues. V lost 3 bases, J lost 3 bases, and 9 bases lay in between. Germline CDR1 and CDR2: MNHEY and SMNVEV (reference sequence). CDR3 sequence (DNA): TGTGCCAGCAGTTTTGGGGGCCTTGGAAACACCATATATTTT. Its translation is CASSFGGLGNTIYF.

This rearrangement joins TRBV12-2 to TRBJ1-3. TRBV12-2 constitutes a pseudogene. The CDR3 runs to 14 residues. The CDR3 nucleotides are TGTGCAAGTCGCTCTCTTGATAGAGCAAACACCATATATTTT. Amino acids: CASRSLDRANTIYF.

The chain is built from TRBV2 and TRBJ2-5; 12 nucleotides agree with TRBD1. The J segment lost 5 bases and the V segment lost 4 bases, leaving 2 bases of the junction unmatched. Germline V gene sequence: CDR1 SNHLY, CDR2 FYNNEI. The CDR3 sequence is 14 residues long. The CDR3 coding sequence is TGTGCCAGCAGTGGGGACAGGGGGCGGGAGACCCAGTACTTC. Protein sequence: CASSGDRGRETQYF.

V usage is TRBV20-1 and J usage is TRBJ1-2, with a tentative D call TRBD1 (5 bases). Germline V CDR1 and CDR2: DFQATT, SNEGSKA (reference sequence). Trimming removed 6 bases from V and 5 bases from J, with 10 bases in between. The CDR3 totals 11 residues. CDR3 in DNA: TGCAGTGCCAGGGATGTTTATGGCTACACCTTC. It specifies CSARDVYGYTF.

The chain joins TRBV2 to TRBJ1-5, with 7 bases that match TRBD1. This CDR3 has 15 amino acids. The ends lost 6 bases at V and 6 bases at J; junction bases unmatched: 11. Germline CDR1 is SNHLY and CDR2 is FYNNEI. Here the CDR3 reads CASSVDREKGQPQHF. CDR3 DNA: TGTGCCAGCAGCGTCGACAGGGAAAAAGGTCAGCCCCAGCATTTT.

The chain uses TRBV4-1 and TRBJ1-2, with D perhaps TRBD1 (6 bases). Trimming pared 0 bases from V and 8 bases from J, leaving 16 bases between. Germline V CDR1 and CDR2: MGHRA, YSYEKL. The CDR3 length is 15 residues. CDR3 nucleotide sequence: TGCGCCAGCAGCCAAGATTGGGGGCTGGGTCGAGGCTACACCTTC. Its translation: CASSQDWGLGRGYTF.

In nucleotides, the CDR3 is TGTGCCAGCATTCGGGGGTGGGGGAACACTGAAGCTTTCTTT. It codes for CASIRGWGNTEAFF. The rearrangement joins TRBV6-5 to TRBJ1-1; D is possibly TRBD1 (5 bases). This CDR3 is built from 14 residues. Trimming left V 7 bases short and J 1 base short, with 13 bases between. CDR1 and CDR2 (germline): MNHEY, SVGAGI.

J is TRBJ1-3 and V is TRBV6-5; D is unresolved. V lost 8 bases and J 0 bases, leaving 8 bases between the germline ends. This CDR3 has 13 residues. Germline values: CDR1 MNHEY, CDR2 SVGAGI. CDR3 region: CASHGVSGNTIYF. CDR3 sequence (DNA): TGTGCCAGCCACGGGGTCTCTGGAAACACCATATATTTT.

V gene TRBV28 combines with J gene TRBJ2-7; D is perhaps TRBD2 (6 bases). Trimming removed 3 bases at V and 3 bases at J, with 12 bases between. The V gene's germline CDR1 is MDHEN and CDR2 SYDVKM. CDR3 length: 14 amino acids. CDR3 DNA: TGTGCCAGCAGTTTGGGAGGAATATACTACGAGCAGTACTTC. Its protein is CASSLGGIYYEQYF.

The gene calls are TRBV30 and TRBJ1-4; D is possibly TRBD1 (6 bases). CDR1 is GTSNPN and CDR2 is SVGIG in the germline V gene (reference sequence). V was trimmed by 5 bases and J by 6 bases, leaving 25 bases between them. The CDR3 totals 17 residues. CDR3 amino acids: CAWSEPHRVRTDEKLFF. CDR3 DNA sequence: TGTGCCTGGTCTGAACCCCACAGGGTGCGTACGGATGAAAAACTGTTTTTT.

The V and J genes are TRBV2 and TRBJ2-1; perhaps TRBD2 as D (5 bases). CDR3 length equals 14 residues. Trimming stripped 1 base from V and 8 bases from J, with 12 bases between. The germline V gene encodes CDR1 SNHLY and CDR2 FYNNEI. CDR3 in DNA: TGTGCCAGCAGTGAAGATCGTAGCGAGCATGAGCAGTTCTTC. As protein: CASSEDRSEHEQFF.

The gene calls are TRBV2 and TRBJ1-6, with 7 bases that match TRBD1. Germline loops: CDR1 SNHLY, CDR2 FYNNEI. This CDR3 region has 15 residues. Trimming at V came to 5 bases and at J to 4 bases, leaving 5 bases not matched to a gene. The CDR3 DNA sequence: TGTGCCAGCAGTCCGGACAGGTCGTATAATTCACCCCTCCACTTT. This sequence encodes CASSPDRSYNSPLHF.